The 3 T cell receptor beta chains presented below share a single source sample, sequenced in a study of prognosis after radiotherapy for stage I lung cancer (dated by TCRdb to 2020 to 2022). Sequencing was performed on an Illumina HiSeq 3000. Two rounds of multiplex PCR on genomic DNA were used to amplify the TCR beta CDR3 region. The first PCR round used primers specific to each TRBV and TRBJ gene, and the primer sequences were filed in Chinese patent CN105087789A. TCRdb reanalyzed the raw reads on its own, using fastp at Q25 for trimming and MiXCR for clone calling, and kept in-frame beta chains. Every CDR3 protein is listed once, alongside the most common genes and DNA of its rows. In all, the sample holds about 47,000 distinct CDR3 sequences, and roughly 36% of those were seen once. About a tenth of the sample is in the top ten clones. This specimen was PBMCs, taken before or after stereotactic body radiation therapy (not recorded which). These receptors were collected from a donor over 45 with non-small cell lung cancer.

Note on this clonotype: This probably arose from a read error, given a far larger clone one base away. J is TRBJ2-3 and V is TRBV6-2 or TRBV6-3; no firm D call. Trimming removed 6 bases from V and 6 bases from J, with 19 bases in between. The CDR3 runs 15 residues. The V gene's germline CDR1 is MNHEY and CDR2 SVGEGT. The CDR3 sequence is CASRQNGQSLDTQYF. The DNA for the CDR3 is TGTGCCAGCAGACAAAATGGGCAGAGTTTGGATACGCAGTATTTT.

This clonotype was seen ten or more times. The V and J genes are TRBV6-5 and TRBJ2-1; tentatively, D is TRBD2 (5 bases). The V and J ends lost 2 bases and 7 bases respectively, with 15 bases between them. This CDR3 contains 15 residues. The germline V gene has CDR1 MNHEY and CDR2 SVGAGI. The CDR3 coding sequence is TGTGCCAGCAGTTACAGTAGCGCGGCATTAAATGAGCAGTTCTTC. Translating gives CASSYSSAALNEQFF.

This clonotype was found many times. V is TRBV4-3 and J is TRBJ2-1; 9 positions agree with TRBD2. CDR3 length: 18 residues. Germline-derived CDR1 and CDR2 are LGHNA and YSLEER. Germline trimming cut 1 base from V and 6 bases from J; bases unmatched to any gene: 13. CDR3 coding DNA: TGCGCCAGCAGCCAAGCCGTGATCACGGCTAGCGGGATCAATGAGCAGTTCTTC. Translated: CASSQAVITASGINEQFF.